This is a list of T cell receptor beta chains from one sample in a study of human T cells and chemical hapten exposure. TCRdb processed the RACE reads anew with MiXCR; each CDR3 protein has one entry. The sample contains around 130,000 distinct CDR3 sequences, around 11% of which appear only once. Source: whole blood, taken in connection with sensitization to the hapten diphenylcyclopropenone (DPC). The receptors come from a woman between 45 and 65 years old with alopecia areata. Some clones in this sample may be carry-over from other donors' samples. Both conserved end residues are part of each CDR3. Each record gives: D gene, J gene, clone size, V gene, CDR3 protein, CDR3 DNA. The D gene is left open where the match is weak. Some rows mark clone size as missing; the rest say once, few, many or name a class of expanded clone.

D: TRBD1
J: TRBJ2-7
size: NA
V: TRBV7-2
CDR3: CASSPSTGVAYEQYF
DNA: TGTGCCAGCAGCCCGTCGACAGGGGTAGCCTACGAGCAGTACTTC

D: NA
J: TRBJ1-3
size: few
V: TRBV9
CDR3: CASSVGTAGNTIYF
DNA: TGTGCCAGCAGCGTAGGTACAGCCGGAAACACCATATATTTT

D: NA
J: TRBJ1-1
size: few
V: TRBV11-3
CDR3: CASSLFPNTEAFF
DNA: TGTGCCAGCAGCTTATTCCCAAACACTGAAGCTTTCTTT

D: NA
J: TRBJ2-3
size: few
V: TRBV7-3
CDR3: CASSRTRTDTQYF
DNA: TGTGCCAGCAGCCGGACTCGCACAGATACGCAGTATTTT

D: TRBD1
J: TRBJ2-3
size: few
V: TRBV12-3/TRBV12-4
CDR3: CASRTGVRADTQYF
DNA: TGTGCCAGCAGGACAGGGGTCCGGGCAGATACGCAGTATTTT

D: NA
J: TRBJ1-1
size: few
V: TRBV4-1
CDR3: CASSPGTIPLNTEAFF
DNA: TGCGCCAGCAGCCCCGGGACAATTCCTTTGAACACTGAAGCTTTCTTT

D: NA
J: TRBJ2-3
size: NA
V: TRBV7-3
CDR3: CASSLNPHTDTQYF
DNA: TGTGCCAGCAGCTTAAATCCTCACACAGATACGCAGTATTTT

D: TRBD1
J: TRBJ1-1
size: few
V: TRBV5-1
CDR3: CASSPGTGLTEAFF
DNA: TGCGCCAGCAGCCCGGGGACAGGGTTGACTGAAGCTTTCTTT

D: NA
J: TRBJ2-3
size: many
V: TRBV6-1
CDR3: CASSVPRGEGTDTQYF
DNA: TGTGCCAGCAGTGTCCCCCGGGGAGAGGGCACAGATACGCAGTATTTT

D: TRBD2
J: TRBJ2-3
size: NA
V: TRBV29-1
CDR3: CSVELARGRGTDTQYF
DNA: TGCAGCGTTGAATTGGCGCGCGGGAGGGGCACAGATACGCAGTATTTT

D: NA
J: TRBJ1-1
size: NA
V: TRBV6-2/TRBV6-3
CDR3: CASSPRVSTEAFF
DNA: TGTGCCAGCAGCCCCAGGGTTAGCACTGAAGCTTTCTTT

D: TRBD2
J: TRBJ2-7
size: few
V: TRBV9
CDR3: CASSVGSGSGTSGRYEQYF
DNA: TGTGCCAGCAGCGTAGGGAGCGGGTCGGGGACTAGCGGCCGCTACGAGCAGTACTTC

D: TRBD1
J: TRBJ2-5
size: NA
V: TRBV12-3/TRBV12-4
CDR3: CASSSGQGTSETQYF
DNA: TGTGCCAGCAGCTCGGGACAGGGGACATCGGAGACCCAGTACTTC

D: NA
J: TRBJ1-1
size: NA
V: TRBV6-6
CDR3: CASSFSRGTEAFF
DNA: TGTGCCAGCAGTTTTTCGAGGGGGACTGAAGCTTTCTTT

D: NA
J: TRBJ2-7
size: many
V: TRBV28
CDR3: CASAVSGPAYEQYF
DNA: TGTGCCTCGGCCGTGAGCGGGCCGGCCTACGAGCAGTACTTC

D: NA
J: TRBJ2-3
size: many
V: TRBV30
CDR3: CAWSVGRDTDTQYF
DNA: TGTGCCTGGAGTGTTGGCAGAGACACAGATACGCAGTATTTT

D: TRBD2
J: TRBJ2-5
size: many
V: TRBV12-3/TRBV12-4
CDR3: CASSSSSGLAGAKTQYF
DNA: TGTGCCAGCAGTTCCTCCTCCGGACTAGCGGGAGCGAAGACCCAGTACTTC

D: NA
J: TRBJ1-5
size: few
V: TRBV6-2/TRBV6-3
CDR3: CASSIHYSNQPQHF
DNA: TGTGCCAGCAGTATTCATTATAGCAATCAGCCCCAGCATTTT

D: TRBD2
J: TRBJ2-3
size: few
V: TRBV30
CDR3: CAWAGLADTDTQYF
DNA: TGTGCCTGGGCTGGACTAGCGGACACAGATACGCAGTATTTT

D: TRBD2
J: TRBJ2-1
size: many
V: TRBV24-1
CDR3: CATEGGRGYNEQFF
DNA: TGTGCCACCGAAGGCGGGAGGGGCTACAATGAGCAGTTCTTC

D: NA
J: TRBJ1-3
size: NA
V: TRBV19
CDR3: CASSQQGRPGNTIYF
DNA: TGTGCCAGTAGCCAGCAGGGGAGGCCTGGAAACACCATATATTTT

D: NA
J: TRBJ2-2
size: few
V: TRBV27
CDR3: CASSRFRGTGELFF
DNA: TGTGCCAGCAGTAGATTCAGGGGCACCGGGGAGCTGTTTTTT

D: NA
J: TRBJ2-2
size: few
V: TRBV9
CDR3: CASRIGSSNTGELFF
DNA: TGTGCCAGCAGGATCGGGAGCAGCAACACCGGGGAGCTGTTTTTT

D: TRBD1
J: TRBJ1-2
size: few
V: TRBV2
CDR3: CASSEAGQGRAYGYTF
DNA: TGTGCCAGCAGTGAAGCGGGACAGGGACGGGCCTACGGCTACACCTTC

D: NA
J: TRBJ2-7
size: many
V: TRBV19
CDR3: CASSKVNSYEQYF
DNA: TGTGCCAGTAGTAAGGTAAACTCCTACGAGCAGTACTTC

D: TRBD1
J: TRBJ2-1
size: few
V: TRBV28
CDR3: CASSSTGADEQFF
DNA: TGTGCCAGCAGTTCAACAGGGGCCGATGAGCAGTTCTTC

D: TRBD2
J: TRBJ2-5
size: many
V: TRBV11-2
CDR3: CASSRREGQETQYF
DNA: TGTGCCAGCAGTCGAAGGGAGGGCCAAGAGACCCAGTACTTC

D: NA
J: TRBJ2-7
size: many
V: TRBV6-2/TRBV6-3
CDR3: CASSWRQRASFYEQYF
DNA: TGTGCCAGCAGTTGGCGACAGAGGGCCTCCTTCTACGAGCAGTACTTC

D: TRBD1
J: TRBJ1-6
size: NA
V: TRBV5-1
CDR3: CASSFRDRDSPLHF
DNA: TGCGCCAGCAGCTTCCGGGACAGGGATTCACCCCTCCACTTT

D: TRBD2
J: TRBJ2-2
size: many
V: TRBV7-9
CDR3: CASSPPGLVTGELFF
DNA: TGTGCCAGCAGCCCCCCCGGACTAGTCACCGGGGAGCTGTTTTTT

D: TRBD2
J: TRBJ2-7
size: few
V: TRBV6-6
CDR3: CASSPGIAGDNYEQYF
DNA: TGTGCCAGCAGTCCCGGGATAGCGGGGGACAACTACGAGCAGTACTTC

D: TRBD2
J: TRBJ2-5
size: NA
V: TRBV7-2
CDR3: CASSPRLAGWGETQYF
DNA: TGTGCCAGCAGCCCCCGACTAGCGGGATGGGGAGAGACCCAGTACTTC

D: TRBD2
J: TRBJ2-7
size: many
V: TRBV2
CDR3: CASSEVSGSVYEQYF
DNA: TGTGCCAGCAGTGAAGTAAGCGGGAGTGTGTACGAGCAGTACTTC

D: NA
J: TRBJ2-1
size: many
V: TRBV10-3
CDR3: CAISELVANPRPNEQFF
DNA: TGTGCCATCAGTGAGTTAGTGGCTAACCCACGCCCCAATGAGCAGTTCTTC

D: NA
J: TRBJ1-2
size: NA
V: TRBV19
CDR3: CASSIEGPYGYTF
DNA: TGTGCCAGTAGTATAGAGGGACCCTATGGCTACACCTTC

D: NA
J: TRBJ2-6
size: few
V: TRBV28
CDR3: CASSLGLRSGANVLTF
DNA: TGTGCCAGCAGTTTAGGTCTGCGCTCTGGGGCCAACGTCCTGACTTTC

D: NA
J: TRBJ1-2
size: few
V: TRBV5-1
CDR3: CASSSEGGFYGYTF
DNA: TGCGCCAGCAGCTCAGAGGGGGGATTCTATGGCTACACCTTC

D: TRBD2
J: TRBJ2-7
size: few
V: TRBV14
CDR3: CASSQGVRREGVSYEQYF
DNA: TGTGCCAGCAGCCAAGGCGTTAGGAGGGAGGGCGTCTCCTACGAGCAGTACTTC

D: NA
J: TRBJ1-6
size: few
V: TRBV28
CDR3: CASSLLGKNSPLHF
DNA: TGTGCCAGCAGTTTGTTGGGGAAGAATTCACCCCTCCACTTT

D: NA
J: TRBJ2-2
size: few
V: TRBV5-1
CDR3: CASSLGHTGELFF
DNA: TGCGCCAGCAGCTTGGGACACACCGGGGAGCTGTTTTTT

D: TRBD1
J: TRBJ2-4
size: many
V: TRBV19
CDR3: CASRPLGQGVTSVKNIQYF
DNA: TGTGCCAGTAGGCCTCTGGGACAGGGGGTAACGTCGGTCAAAAACATTCAGTACTTC